This T cell receptor (beta chain) was sequenced for a study of shared T cell receptors in the human thymus. Produced via immunoSEQ multiplex PCR; TCRdb's table is partial and in-frame only. The table has hundreds of thousands of clones, about 87% seen once. This CDR3 is 17 amino acids long. The V and J ends lost 6 bases and 0 bases respectively, with 19 bases between them. From germline, CDR1 is KGHSH and CDR2 LQKENI. These records were also assigned to another study, of human thymus T cells. This second report adds: Thymic TCR repertoires of unrelated people reportedly overlapped highly.

The J gene is TRBJ2-3, the V gene TRBV18, with D unclear. The sequencing input was thymocytes. The source is a boy less than two years old with a congenital heart defect. In DNA form, the CDR3 reads TGTGCCAGCTCCCCAAGCCCGACATTCGGTAGCACAGATACGCAGTATTTT. Its protein product is CASSPSPTFGSTDTQYF.